The 10 T cell receptor beta chains below all came from one sample that was sequenced in a study of breast tumors, draining lymph nodes, adjacent tissues. TCRdb re-called the multiplex PCR reads through MiXCR, storing one row per CDR3 protein. The table records 200,000 or so distinct CDR3 sequences, around 29% of them present only once. Axillary draining lymph nodes of breast cancer patients supplied the node samples. The specimen sequenced was axillary lymph node tissue. These receptors all come from a female donor with breast cancer. Some clones in this sample may be carry-over from other donors' samples.

Worth noting for this clonotype: Being one base from a much bigger clone, this may be a read error. The rearrangement joins TRBV9 to TRBJ2-1; D might be TRBD1 or TRBD2, each matching 6 bases. The V gene's germline CDR1 is SGDLS and CDR2 YYNGEE. The CDR3 totals 14 residues. CDR3 in amino acids: CASSKKQGTGEQSF. DNA for the CDR3: TGTGCCAGCAGTAAAAAGCAGGGGACGGGAGAGCAGTCCTTC.

The table lists this clonotype with a few counts. A much more abundant neighbour one base away suggests this may be a read error. This chain links TRBV20-1 with TRBJ2-7; 8 bases line up with TRBD1. The CDR3 extends over 14 amino acids. Germline V CDR1 and CDR2: DFQATT, SNEGSKA (reference sequence). The CDR3 here is CSPREAGGFAEQYF. The CDR3 DNA follows: TGCAGTCCTAGGGAGGCAGGGGGCTTCGCCGAGCAGTACTTC.

This clonotype was detected once. The chain couples TRBV29-1 to TRBJ2-7; 10 nucleotides line up with TRBD2. Germline V gives CDR1 SQVTM, CDR2 ANQGSEA. The CDR3 is made up of 18 amino acids. V was pared by 3 bases and J by 1 base, with 15 bases of the junction left unmatched. Here the CDR3 DNA reads TGCAGCGTTGAGGGGACTAGCGAACTCAAGGGAGATTCCTACGAGCAGTACTTC. It codes for CSVEGTSELKGDSYEQYF.

Ten or more counts support this clonotype. The chain couples TRBV6-4 to TRBJ2-3, with a weak D call TRBD2 (5 bases). There are 10 residues in the CDR3. Germline V lookup: CDR1 MRHNA, CDR2 SNTAGT. Trimming removed 10 bases at V and 14 bases at J, with 16 bases between. The CDR3 loop reads CATGVVRGYF. The CDR3 nucleotides read TGTGCCACCGGGGTGGTACGCGGGTATTTT.

This clonotype was counted at least ten times. The chain has TRBV5-1 and TRBJ1-5, with D unresolved. The V gene's germline CDR1 is SGHRS and CDR2 YFSETQ. V lost 3 bases, J lost 9 bases, and 13 bases lay in between. This CDR3 spans 13 amino acids. CDR3 nucleotide sequence: TGCGCCAGCAGCTCCAGATGGTGTCGGCCCCAGCATTTT. It specifies CASSSRWCRPQHF.

Concerning this clonotype itself: Its ends do not fully match the called genes, so a read error is possible. The V and J genes are TRBV20-1 and TRBJ1-6, with D perhaps matching TRBD1 (5 bases). There are 13 residues in the CDR3. The germline gives CDR1 DFQATT, CDR2 SNEGSKA (reference sequence). CDR3 sequence reads: CSTLDTYNSPLHF. The CDR3 region has the DNA TGCAGTACTTTGGACACCTACAATTCACCCCTCCACTTT.

This clonotype was detected many times. The CDR3 DNA is TGTGCCAGCACAGGTTTTGGCTACACCTTC. Amino acid sequence: CASTGFGYTF. The chain carries TRBV2 and TRBJ1-2; no reliable D call. Germline CDR1 reads SNHLY; CDR2 reads FYNNEI. CDR3 length: 10 amino acids. With 7 bases removed from V and 7 bases from J, the gap between germline ends came to 7 bases.

This clonotype was detected many times. This chain connects TRBV9 to TRBJ2-3, with D possibly matching TRBD1 (5 bases). This CDR3 spans 14 amino acids. Germline CDR1 SGDLS, CDR2 YYNGEE. Trimming stripped 4 bases from V and 2 bases from J, with 11 bases between. The CDR3 reads CASSRQRYTDTQYF. The CDR3 DNA reads as TGTGCCAGCAGCCGACAGCGTTACACAGATACGCAGTATTTT.

About this clonotype: Just one base apart from a much larger clone, this may be a read error. The chain has TRBV12-3 or TRBV12-4 and TRBJ2-2, with TRBD2 matching 7 bases. The CDR3 has 17 residues. V shed 5 bases and J 8 bases; nucleotides not matched to a gene: 17. CDR3 DNA sequence: TGTGCCAGCAGTCCCCCAAGGTACGGGACTAAGTATGGGGAGCTGTTTTTT. Residues: CASSPPRYGTKYGELFF.

This clonotype occurred many times. V and J are TRBV4-1 and TRBJ2-1; 8 bases are a match to TRBD2. Germline V CDR1 and CDR2: MGHRA, YSYEKL. V shed 1 base, J shed 7 bases, and the junction held 9 bases outside the gene matches. The CDR3 sequence is 16 residues long. The CDR3 sequence: CASSQVPSGGRNEQFF. The CDR3 DNA is TGCGCCAGCAGCCAAGTTCCCAGCGGGGGTAGGAATGAGCAGTTCTTC.